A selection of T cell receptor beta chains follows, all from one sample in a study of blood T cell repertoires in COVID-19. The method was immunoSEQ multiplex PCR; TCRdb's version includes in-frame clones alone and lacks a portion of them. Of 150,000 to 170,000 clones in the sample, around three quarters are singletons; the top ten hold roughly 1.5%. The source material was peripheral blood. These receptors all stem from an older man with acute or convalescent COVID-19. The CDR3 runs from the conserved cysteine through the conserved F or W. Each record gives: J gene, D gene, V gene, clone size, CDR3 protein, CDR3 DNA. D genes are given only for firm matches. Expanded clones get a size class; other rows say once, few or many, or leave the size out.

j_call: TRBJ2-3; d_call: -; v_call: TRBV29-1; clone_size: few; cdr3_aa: CSVEKGRGTDTQYF; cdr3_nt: TGCAGCGTTGAGAAGGGTAGAGGGACAGATACGCAGTATTTT
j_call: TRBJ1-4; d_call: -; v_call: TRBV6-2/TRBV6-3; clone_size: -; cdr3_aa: CASNPGRGMGNEKLFF; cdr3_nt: TGTGCCAGCAACCCAGGCAGGGGAATGGGGAATGAAAAACTGTTTTTT
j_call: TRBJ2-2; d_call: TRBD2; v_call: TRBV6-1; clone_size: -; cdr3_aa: CASSGLGLAGAIGELFF; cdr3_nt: TGTGCCAGCAGTGGTTTGGGACTAGCGGGGGCGATCGGGGAGCTGTTTTTT
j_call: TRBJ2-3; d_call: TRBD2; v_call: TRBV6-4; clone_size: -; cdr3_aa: CASNLTGGGAGDTQYF; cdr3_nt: TGTGCCAGCAATCTAACCGGCGGGGGGGCGGGAGATACGCAGTATTTT
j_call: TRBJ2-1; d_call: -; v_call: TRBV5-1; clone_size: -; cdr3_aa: CASSLALAGGNEQFF; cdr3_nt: TGCGCCAGCAGCTTGGCCCTAGCAGGAGGTAATGAGCAGTTCTTC
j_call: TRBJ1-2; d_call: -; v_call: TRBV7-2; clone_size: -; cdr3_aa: CASSGYPPPDFYGYTF; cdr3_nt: TGTGCCAGCAGCGGATACCCTCCTCCAGACTTCTATGGCTACACCTTC
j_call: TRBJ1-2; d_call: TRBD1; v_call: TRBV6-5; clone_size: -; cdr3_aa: CASGDRGYGYTF; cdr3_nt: TGTGCCAGCGGGGACAGGGGCTATGGCTACACCTTC
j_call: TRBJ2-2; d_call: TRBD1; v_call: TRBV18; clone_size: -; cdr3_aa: CASSGTAYPNTGELFF; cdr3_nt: TGTGCCAGCTCAGGGACAGCATACCCGAACACCGGGGAGCTGTTTTTT
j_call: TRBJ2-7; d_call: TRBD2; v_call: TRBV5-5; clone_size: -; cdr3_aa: CASSFSAGAYEQYF; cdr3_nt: TGTGCCAGCAGCTTCAGTGCGGGGGCCTACGAGCAGTACTTC
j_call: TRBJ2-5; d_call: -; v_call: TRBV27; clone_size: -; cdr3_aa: CASSLSGWRETQYF; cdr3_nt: TGTGCCAGCAGTTTATCGGGGTGGAGGGAGACCCAGTACTTC
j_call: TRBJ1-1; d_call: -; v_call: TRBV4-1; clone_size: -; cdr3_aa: CASSQDRSMNTEAFF; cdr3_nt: TGCGCCAGCAGCCAAGATAGGAGCATGAACACTGAAGCTTTCTTT
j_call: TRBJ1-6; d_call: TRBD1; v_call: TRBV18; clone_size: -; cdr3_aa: CASSPRSGTGDYNSPLHF; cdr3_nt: TGTGCCAGCTCACCACGGTCCGGGACAGGGGACTATAATTCACCCCTCCACTTT
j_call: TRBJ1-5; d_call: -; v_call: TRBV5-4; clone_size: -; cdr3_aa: CASSLDGSNQPQHF; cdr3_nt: TGTGCCAGCAGCTTGGACGGTAGCAATCAGCCCCAGCATTTT
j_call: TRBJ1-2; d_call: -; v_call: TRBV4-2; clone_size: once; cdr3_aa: CASSPLQTYGYTF; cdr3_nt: TGTGCCAGCAGCCCGCTGCAGACTTATGGCTACACCTTC
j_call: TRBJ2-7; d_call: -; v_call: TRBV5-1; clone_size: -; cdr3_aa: CASSLDSPSYEQYF; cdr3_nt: TGCGCCAGCAGCCTGGACAGCCCCTCCTACGAGCAGTACTTC
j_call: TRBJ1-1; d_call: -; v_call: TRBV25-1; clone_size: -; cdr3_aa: CASSEYNVWGRAATEAFF; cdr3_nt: TGTGCCAGCAGTGAATATAATGTTTGGGGCAGGGCGGCCACTGAAGCTTTCTTT
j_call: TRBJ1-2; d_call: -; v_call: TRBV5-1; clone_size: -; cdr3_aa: CASSPSQGLDGYTF; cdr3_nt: TGCGCCAGCAGCCCCTCTCAGGGGCTGGATGGCTACACCTTC
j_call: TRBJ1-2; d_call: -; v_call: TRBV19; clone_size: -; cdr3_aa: CASSTSLDRANYGYTF; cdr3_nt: TGTGCCAGTAGTACCTCACTGGACAGAGCTAACTATGGCTACACCTTC
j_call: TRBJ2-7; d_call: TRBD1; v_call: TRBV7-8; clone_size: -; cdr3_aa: CASSHYRGEGYEQYF; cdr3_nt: TGTGCCAGCAGCCATTACAGGGGAGAAGGGTACGAGCAGTACTTC
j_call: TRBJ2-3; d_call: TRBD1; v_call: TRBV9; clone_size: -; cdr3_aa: CASSQGVISSTDTQYF; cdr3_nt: TGTGCCAGCAGCCAGGGGGTAATTTCTAGCACAGATACGCAGTATTTT
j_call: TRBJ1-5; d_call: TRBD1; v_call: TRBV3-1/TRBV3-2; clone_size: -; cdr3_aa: CASSPRYGQGSHQHF; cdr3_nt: TGTGCCAGCAGCCCGAGATACGGACAGGGAAGTCACCAGCATTTT
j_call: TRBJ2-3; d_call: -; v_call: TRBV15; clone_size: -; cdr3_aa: CATSRVAVSTDTQYF; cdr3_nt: TGTGCCACCAGCAGAGTTGCGGTAAGCACAGATACGCAGTATTTT
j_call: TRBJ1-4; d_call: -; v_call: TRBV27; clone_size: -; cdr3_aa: CASKARGATNEKLFF; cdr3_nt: TGTGCCAGCAAAGCACGTGGAGCAACTAATGAAAAACTGTTTTTT
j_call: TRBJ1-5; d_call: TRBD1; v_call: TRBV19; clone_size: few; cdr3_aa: CASSATGVANQPQHF; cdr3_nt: TGTGCCAGTAGTGCAACAGGGGTCGCGAATCAGCCCCAGCATTTT
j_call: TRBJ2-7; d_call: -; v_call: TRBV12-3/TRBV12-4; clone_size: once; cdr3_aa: CASSLGASYEQYF; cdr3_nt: TGTGCCAGCAGTTTGGGGGCCAGCTACGAGCAGTACTTC
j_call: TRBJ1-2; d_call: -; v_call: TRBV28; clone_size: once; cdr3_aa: CAATREDGNYGYTF; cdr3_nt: TGTGCCGCGACGCGGGAGGATGGGAACTATGGCTACACCTTC
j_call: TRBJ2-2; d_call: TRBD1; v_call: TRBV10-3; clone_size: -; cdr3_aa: CAISTGTVNTGELFF; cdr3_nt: TGTGCCATCAGTACCGGGACAGTGAACACCGGGGAGCTGTTTTTT
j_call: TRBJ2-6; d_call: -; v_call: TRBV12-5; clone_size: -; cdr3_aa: CASGLGLRTASGANVLTF; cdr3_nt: TGTGCTAGTGGTTTGGGCCTCCGGACAGCCTCTGGGGCCAACGTCCTGACTTTC
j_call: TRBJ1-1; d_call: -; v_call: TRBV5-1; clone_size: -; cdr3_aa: CASSLGQRNAEAFF; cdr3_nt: TGCGCCAGCAGCTTGGGGCAGAGGAACGCTGAAGCTTTCTTT
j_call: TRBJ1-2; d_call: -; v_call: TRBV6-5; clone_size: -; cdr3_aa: CATFRNYGYTF; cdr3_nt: TGTGCCACTTTCAGAAACTATGGCTACACCTTC
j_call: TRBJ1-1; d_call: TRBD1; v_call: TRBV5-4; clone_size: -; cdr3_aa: CASSLVRGQYTEAFF; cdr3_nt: TGTGCCAGCAGCTTGGTAAGGGGACAGTACACTGAAGCTTTCTTT
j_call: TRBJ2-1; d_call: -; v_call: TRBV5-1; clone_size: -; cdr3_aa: CASSAGTTTYNEQFF; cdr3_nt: TGCGCCAGCAGCGCGGGGACCACCACCTACAATGAGCAGTTCTTC
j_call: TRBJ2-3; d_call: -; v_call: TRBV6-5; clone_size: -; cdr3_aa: CASKSADTQYF; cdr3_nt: TGTGCCAGCAAATCGGCAGATACGCAGTATTTT
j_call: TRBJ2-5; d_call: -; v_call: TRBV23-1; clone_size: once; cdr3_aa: CASKRRSRTINLGKTQYF; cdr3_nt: TGCGCCAGCAAACGGAGGTCAAGGACGATCAATCTTGGGAAGACCCAGTACTTC
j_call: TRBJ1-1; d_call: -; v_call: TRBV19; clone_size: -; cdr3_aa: CASSATAMNTEAFF; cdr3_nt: TGTGCCAGTAGCGCGACAGCCATGAACACTGAAGCTTTCTTT